The 11 T cell receptor beta chains listed next were all sequenced from one sample in a study of shared clonotypes between healthy human individuals. The method was immunoSEQ multiplex PCR; TCRdb's version includes in-frame clones alone and lacks a portion of them. The data show over a million clones, around 98.5% seen once. Sample: naive CD4+ T cells sorted from blood. The sample's subset: CD45RA+ positively selected. The receptors originated from a man younger than 40 in good health.

The chain couples TRBV5-4 to TRBJ1-4; no clear D. From germline, CDR1 is SGHNT and CDR2 YYREEE (reference sequence). V gave up 2 bases and J gave up 8 bases, with 13 bases separating them. The CDR3 is 14 amino acids. In DNA, the CDR3 is TGTGCCAGCAGCTTAACCGGGCAAGGGGAAAAACTGTTTTTT. Its translation is CASSLTGQGEKLFF. Full variable domain (rest looked up from reference TRBV5-4 and TRBJ1-4): ETGVTQSPTHLIKTRGQQVTLRCSSQSGHNTVSWYQQALGQGPQFIFQYYREEENGRGNFPPRFSGLQFPNYSSELNVNALELDDSALYLCASSLTGQGEKLFFGSGTQLSVL.

The rearrangement joins TRBV18 to TRBJ1-5; D is unclear. Looked up from germline, CDR1 is KGHSH and CDR2 is LQKENI. This CDR3 has 13 residues. Between the trimmed V and J ends, which lost 5 bases and 9 bases, there was a span of 14 bases. CDR3 sequence: CASSIGTRPPQHF. CDR3 nucleotide sequence: TGTGCCAGCTCAATAGGTACCCGCCCGCCCCAGCATTTT.

V gene TRBV6-1 combines with J gene TRBJ2-3; 7 nucleotides agree with TRBD2. The CDR3 length is 15 residues. Germline CDR1 and CDR2: MNHNS and SASEGT. Losses at the gene ends were 4 bases for V and 2 bases for J; bases not matched to a gene: 6. Here the CDR3 DNA reads TGTGCCAGCAGTGGGCCAGCGGGATACACAGATACGCAGTATTTT. This codes for CASSGPAGYTDTQYF.

The chain has TRBV5-4 and TRBJ2-3; D is ambiguous. The germline CDR1 and CDR2 sequences are SGHNT and YYREEE (reference sequence). CDR3 size: 16 residues. The V and J ends lost 0 bases and 0 bases respectively, with 11 bases between them. DNA of the CDR3: TGTGCCAGCAGCTTGGTAGTACACGCTAGCACAGATACGCAGTATTTT. Amino acid sequence: CASSLVVHASTDTQYF.

The chain employs TRBV4-3 and TRBJ2-3, with unresolved D. Per germline, CDR1 LGHNA and CDR2 YSLEER. This CDR3 is 13 amino acids long. V lost 0 bases and J lost 3, with 4 bases in between. The CDR3 DNA reads TGCGCCAGCAGCCAAGATAAGACAGATACGCAGTATTTT. Its protein product is CASSQDKTDTQYF.

This clone occurred once. The sample has other DNA sequences that encode this CDR3 too. The J gene is TRBJ2-7, the V gene TRBV18; no clear D. From germline, CDR1 is KGHSH and CDR2 LQKENI. This CDR3 is 12 amino acids long. The V end lost 6 bases, the J end lost 0 bases, and 6 bases lay between the germline ends. The CDR3 region is CASSQSSYEQYF. The CDR3 DNA sequence: TGTGCCAGCTCCCAAAGCTCCTACGAGCAGTACTTC. Variable domain in full (rest from reference TRBV18 and TRBJ2-7): NAGVMQNPRHLVRRRGQEARLRCSPMKGHSHVYWYRQLPEEGLKFMVYLQKENIIDESGMPKERFSAEFPKEGPSILRIQQVVRGDSAAYFCASSQSSYEQYFGPGTRLTVT.

This rearrangement joins TRBV29-1 to TRBJ2-7, with 8 bases that match TRBD2. CDR1 is SQVTM, CDR2 ANQGSEA, per germline. The V segment lost 7 bases and the J segment 3 bases; nucleotides outside the gene matches: 5. CDR3 length equals 12 residues. The CDR3 DNA reads as TGCAGCGCCACCAGCGGGAGCTACGAGCAGTACTTC. Its protein is CSATSGSYEQYF.

The chain joins TRBV7-2 to TRBJ2-7; D gene unclear. Germline values: CDR1 SGHTA, CDR2 FQGNSA. The CDR3 is 14 amino acids. Trimming stripped 2 bases from V and 2 bases from J, with 10 bases between. CDR3 loop: CASSLHPATYEQYF. In nucleotides, the CDR3 is TGTGCCAGCAGCTTACACCCGGCCACCTACGAGCAGTACTTC.

The chain has TRBV11-2 and TRBJ2-6; no clear D gene. In germline, CDR1 is SGHAT, CDR2 FQNNGV. CDR3 length: 16 amino acids. The V gene lost 2 bases and the J gene lost 2 bases, with 10 bases spanning the gap. For the CDR3, the DNA is TGTGCCAGCAGCTTAAATCGGGTTCCTGGGGCCAACGTCCTGACTTTC. It codes for CASSLNRVPGANVLTF.

The CDR3 region has the DNA TGTGCCAGCAGTTTATATCCCCATTCGGCACAGGGTACGTTAGAGACCCAGTACTTC. Translating it yields CASSLYPHSAQGTLETQYF. This chain connects TRBV28 to TRBJ2-5; possibly TRBD1 for D (6 bases). V lost 1 base to trimming and J lost 4 bases, with 25 bases between them. The CDR3 covers 19 residues. Germline V gene data show CDR1 as MDHEN and CDR2 as SYDVKM.

The genes are TRBV2 and TRBJ2-7, with D uncertain. Trimming removed 4 bases from V and 2 bases from J, with 9 bases in between. CDR1 SNHLY and CDR2 FYNNEI come from the germline V gene. The CDR3 contains 13 residues. The CDR3 is CASSGQITYEQYF. The CDR3, as DNA: TGTGCCAGCAGTGGGCAGATTACCTACGAGCAGTACTTC. The whole variable domain, remainder taken from reference TRBV2 and TRBJ2-7, is EPEVTQTPSHQVTQMGQEVILRCVPISNHLYFYWYRQILGQKVEFLVSFYNNEISEKSEIFDDQFSVERPDGSNFTLKIRSTKLEDSAMYFCASSGQITYEQYFGPGTRLTVT.